The 31 T cell receptor beta chains below were found in one sample sequenced in a study of shared clonotypes between healthy human individuals (dated by TCRdb to 2018 to 2020). For the CD8 naive samples, CD45RO-negative cells were positively selected for CCR7, yielding a CD45RA+CCR7+ population from which TemRA cells were excluded. Receptor libraries were prepared by the immunoSEQ multiplex PCR assay. TCRdb mirrors the immuneACCESS table, restricted to in-frame sequences. Some clones are absent from its copies; in checked studies, under half trace to an unresolved V gene, and the reason for the others is unknown. The sample profile shows a few million clones; approximately 92% of them were found once. 1.5% to 2% of the sample lies in the top ten. Sequencing used naive CD8+ T cells from PBMCs. What this sample's cell subset or site label stands for: CD45RA+CCR7+. These receptors were taken from a man younger than 30 in good health. Some clones in this sample may be carry-over from other donors' samples.

This chain connects TRBV7-9 to TRBJ2-2; D not certain. Germline CDR1 and CDR2: SEHNR and FQNEAQ (reference sequence). The length of the CDR3 is 14 residues. Trimming took off 0 bases at V and 5 bases at J, with 7 bases between the two ends. CDR3 in amino acids: CASSLAPITGELFF. Written as DNA, the CDR3 is TGTGCCAGCAGCTTAGCGCCAATTACCGGGGAGCTGTTTTTT.

The CDR3 sequence: CASTLGGDTQYF. In nucleotides, the CDR3 is TGTGCCAGCACATTGGGCGGGGATACGCAGTATTTT. The chain joins TRBV11-2 to TRBJ2-3; tentative D call: TRBD2 (5 bases). This CDR3 contains 12 residues. V was pared by 7 bases and J by 6 bases, with 11 bases between. CDR1 is SGHAT, CDR2 FQNNGV, per germline.

The chain joins TRBV7-8 to TRBJ1-5, with D perhaps matching TRBD1 (6 bases). Trimming stripped 5 bases from V and 2 bases from J, with 13 bases between. The CDR3 sequence is 15 residues long. Germline V lookup: CDR1 SGHVS, CDR2 FQNEAQ. The CDR3 sequence: CASSPIAGGNQPQHF. The CDR3 DNA is TGTGCCAGCAGCCCAATAGCAGGGGGCAATCAGCCCCAGCATTTT.

The chain has TRBV9 and TRBJ2-2; TRBD1 agrees at 9 bases. The V gene end was trimmed by 0 bases and the J gene end by 7 bases; junction bases not matched to a gene: 10. CDR1 and CDR2 from the germline V gene are SGDLS and YYNGEE. The CDR3 is 17 residues long. The CDR3 DNA is TGTGCCAGCAGCGTAGGAGGGACAGGGTTATCTATCGGGGAGCTGTTTTTT. Its protein product is CASSVGGTGLSIGELFF.

About this clone: The sample carries other DNA sequences with the same CDR3. The V and J genes are TRBV27 and TRBJ2-7, with a tentative D call TRBD1 (5 bases). The V and J ends lost 6 bases and 2 bases respectively, with 11 bases between them. Germline CDR1 is MNHEY and CDR2 is SMNVEV (reference sequence). CDR3 length: 13 residues. CDR3 nucleotide sequence: TGTGCCAGCAGACCTGGACAAGCCTACGAGCAGTACTTC. Translating gives CASRPGQAYEQYF.

V and J are TRBV28 and TRBJ1-3, with a possible D match to TRBD1 (5 bases). Looked up from germline, CDR1 is MDHEN and CDR2 is SYDVKM. This CDR3 has 14 amino acids. Trimming left V 2 bases short and J 2 bases short, with 7 bases between. The CDR3 DNA is TGTGCCAGCAGTTTAGGGGGGACTGGAAACACCATATATTTT. It encodes CASSLGGTGNTIYF.

This clone was picked up one time. This chain connects TRBV9 to TRBJ2-1, with D unclear. V gave up 1 base and J gave up 5 bases, with 13 bases separating them. The CDR3 has 15 residues. Germline assignment: CDR1 SGDLS and CDR2 YYNGEE. CDR3 DNA sequence: TGTGCCAGCAGCGTATGGGCAGCCAACGACAATGAGCAGTTCTTC. Translating gives CASSVWAANDNEQFF. The whole variable domain, remainder taken from reference TRBV9 and TRBJ2-1, is DSGVTQTPKHLITATGQRVTLRCSPRSGDLSVYWYQQSLDQGLQFLIQYYNGEERAKGNILERFSAQQFPDLHSELNLSSLELGDSALYFCASSVWAANDNEQFFGPGTRLTVL.

The chain carries TRBV6-1 and TRBJ2-5; D not resolved. CDR1 and CDR2 from the germline V gene are MNHNS and SASEGT. This CDR3 comprises 11 residues. V lost 4 bases to trimming and J lost 7 bases, with 7 bases between them. The DNA for the CDR3 is TGTGCCAGCAGTGCTCAATGGACCCAGTACTTC. It yields the protein CASSAQWTQYF.

The chain links TRBV9 to TRBJ2-7, with 8 nucleotides matching TRBD2. J gave up 2 bases and V 0 bases, and 4 bases lay outside the gene matches. This CDR3 comprises 15 residues. CDR1 and CDR2 (germline): SGDLS, YYNGEE. The CDR3 sequence: CASSVEAGGPYEQYF. CDR3 bases: TGTGCCAGCAGCGTAGAGGCGGGAGGCCCCTACGAGCAGTACTTC.

The chain has TRBV6-6 and TRBJ1-4, with D unclear. The germline V gene has CDR1 MNHNY and CDR2 SVGAGI (reference sequence). The CDR3 extends over 13 amino acids. Trimming left V 2 bases short and J 6 bases short, with 7 bases between. The CDR3 sequence is CASSYSGYEKLFF. The CDR3 DNA reads as TGTGCCAGCAGTTACAGTGGTTATGAAAAACTGTTTTTT.

The J gene is TRBJ2-3, the V gene TRBV27; possibly TRBD1 for D (5 bases). Germline lookup yields CDR1 MNHEY and CDR2 SMNVEV (reference sequence). The germline V and J ends were trimmed by 5 bases and 5 bases, with 11 bases remaining between them. The CDR3 loop spans 13 amino acids. CDR3 protein: CASSPPRVDTQYF. In DNA, the CDR3 is TGTGCCAGCAGTCCCCCCAGGGTAGATACGCAGTATTTT.

This chain links TRBV4-1 with TRBJ2-6; D is perhaps TRBD2 (5 bases). The ends were cut back, 6 bases at V and 2 bases at J, with 8 bases in the middle. This CDR3 has 14 residues. CDR1 and CDR2 from the germline V gene are MGHRA and YSYEKL. The CDR3 spells CASRRVAGANVLTF. CDR3 in DNA: TGCGCCAGCAGGAGGGTGGCTGGGGCCAACGTCCTGACTTTC.

The rearrangement uses TRBV6-5 and TRBJ1-2; a possible D gene is TRBD1 (6 bases). Trimming removed 6 bases at V and 3 bases at J, with 20 bases between. CDR1 is MNHEY, CDR2 SVGAGI, per germline. The CDR3 extends over 16 amino acids. The chain's CDR3 is CASSYTGTPYDYGYTF. The CDR3 nucleotides read TGTGCCAGCAGCTACACCGGGACACCTTATGACTATGGCTACACCTTC.

CDR3 sequence: CASSLVGKPLKNTGELFF. As DNA, the CDR3 is TGTGCCAGCAGCTTAGTGGGCAAACCACTTAAGAACACCGGGGAGCTGTTTTTT. This chain connects TRBV11-2 to TRBJ2-2; D is undetermined. Germline V lookup: CDR1 SGHAT, CDR2 FQNNGV. This CDR3 contains 18 residues. Between the trimmed V and J ends, which lost 1 base and 1 base, there was a span of 16 bases. The full variable domain, its missing parts supplied by reference TRBV11-2 and TRBJ2-2, is EAGVAQSPRYKIIEKRQSVAFWCNPISGHATLYWYQQILGQGPKLLIQFQNNGVVDDSQLPKDRFSAERLKGVDSTLKIQPAKLEDSAVYLCASSLVGKPLKNTGELFFGEGSRLTVL.

Note on this clone: In the same sample, other DNA sequences code for this CDR3. The chain carries TRBV6-5 and TRBJ2-3; D is perhaps TRBD1 (5 bases). Germline V lookup: CDR1 MNHEY, CDR2 SVGAGI. The CDR3 totals 14 residues. Trimming took 2 bases from V and 3 from J, leaving 9 bases between them. The CDR3 DNA follows: TGTGCCAGCAGTTACGCAGGGTCAACAGATACGCAGTATTTT. Encoded protein: CASSYAGSTDTQYF.

J is TRBJ1-2 and V is TRBV30, with 9 bases fitting TRBD1. This CDR3 is 14 amino acids long. The germline V gene encodes CDR1 GTSNPN and CDR2 SVGIG (reference sequence). Unmatched junction bases numbered 9, after V lost 4 bases and J lost 6 bases. The CDR3 loop is CAWTHTGGNDGYTF. The CDR3 DNA follows: TGTGCCTGGACCCACACAGGGGGCAATGATGGCTACACCTTC.

V and J are TRBV11-2 and TRBJ2-1; perhaps TRBD2 as D (5 bases). Deletions cut 4 bases from V and 4 bases from J, with 17 bases between. This CDR3 is built from 16 residues. The V gene's germline CDR1 is SGHAT and CDR2 FQNNGV. The CDR3 DNA is TGTGCCAGCAGCTCTGGCGCACGGGGTTTTTACAATGAGCAGTTCTTC. This encodes CASSSGARGFYNEQFF.

V usage is TRBV6-5 and J usage is TRBJ2-7; D ambiguous. The V end lost 4 bases, the J end lost 4 bases, and 14 bases lay between the germline ends. The CDR3 runs 14 residues. Germline V CDR1 and CDR2: MNHEY, SVGAGI. The CDR3 here is CASSSGNSWYEQYF. For the CDR3, the DNA is TGTGCCAGCAGTTCAGGTAATAGTTGGTACGAGCAGTACTTC.

For this clone: One base away lies a much larger clone, so this may be a sequencing read error. J is TRBJ1-1 and V is TRBV28; tentative D call: TRBD1 (6 bases). Germline V CDR1 and CDR2: MDHEN, SYDVKM. The ends were cut back, 5 bases at V and 1 base at J, with 8 bases in the middle. There are 13 residues in the CDR3. The DNA of the CDR3 is TGTGCCAGCAGTATAGGGGGGAACACTGAAGCTTTCTTT. This translates into CASSIGGNTEAFF.

The rearrangement joins TRBV7-3 to TRBJ2-3; 9 nucleotides match TRBD1. The ends lost 5 bases at V and 4 bases at J; junction bases unmatched: 7. The CDR3 has 15 residues. The germline gives CDR1 SGHTA, CDR2 FQGTGA. In DNA, the CDR3 is TGTGCCAGCAGCGCCCGACAGGGGGGTCCAGATACGCAGTATTTT. Protein: CASSARQGGPDTQYF.

The chain has TRBV19 and TRBJ1-2; D gene uncertain. Germline CDR1 LNHDA, CDR2 SQIVND (reference sequence). Deletions cut 4 bases from V and 6 bases from J, with 9 bases between. There are 12 residues in the CDR3. The CDR3 DNA follows: TGTGCCAGTAGTAGTACAGTCGATGGCTACACCTTC. Translation gives CASSSTVDGYTF. Looking up the rest from reference TRBV19 and TRBJ1-2 gives the full variable domain: DGGITQSPKYLFRKEGQNVTLSCEQNLNHDAMYWYRQDPGQGLRLIYYSQIVNDFQKGDIAEGYSVSREKKESFPLTVTSAQKNPTAFYLCASSSTVDGYTFGSGTRLTVV.

The rearrangement links TRBV5-1 to TRBJ2-7; D is perhaps TRBD1 (5 bases). The germline gives CDR1 SGHRS, CDR2 YFSETQ. CDR3 length equals 16 residues. Trimming took off 5 bases at V and 3 bases at J, with 21 bases between the two ends. Here the CDR3 reads CASRTRPTGGHYEQYF. As DNA, the CDR3 is TGCGCCAGCAGAACTCGACCCACAGGTGGGCACTACGAGCAGTACTTC.

The genes are TRBV27 and TRBJ2-7; the D gene could be TRBD1 or TRBD2 (5 bases each). The ends were cut back, 6 bases at V and 7 bases at J, with 16 bases in the middle. This CDR3 comprises 13 residues. Germline lookup yields CDR1 MNHEY and CDR2 SMNVEV (reference sequence). The CDR3 coding sequence is TGTGCCAGCAGGGGATTTGGGGGTTTTGAGCAGTACTTC. This encodes CASRGFGGFEQYF.

The chain employs TRBV6-5 and TRBJ2-7; D not resolved. The germline V gene has CDR1 MNHEY and CDR2 SVGAGI. The CDR3 has 15 amino acids. Deletions cut 2 bases from V and 4 bases from J, with 15 bases between. The CDR3 DNA reads TGTGCCAGCAGTTACCGGGCGGAGTTACCATACGAGCAGTACTTC. Its translation is CASSYRAELPYEQYF.

The chain uses TRBV6-1 and TRBJ2-7; D ambiguous. CDR1 is MNHNS and CDR2 is SASEGT in the germline V gene. V lost 0 bases and J lost 2, with 11 bases in between. This CDR3 comprises 15 residues. Written as DNA, the CDR3 is TGTGCCAGCAGTGAAGCGCCGGCCACAGCCTACGAGCAGTACTTC. This translates into CASSEAPATAYEQYF.

This chain uses TRBV11-2 with TRBJ2-5; D remains ambiguous. CDR3 length: 13 residues. Germline assignment: CDR1 SGHAT and CDR2 FQNNGV. With 3 bases removed from V and 3 bases from J, the gap between germline ends came to 8 bases. The DNA for the CDR3 is TGTGCCAGCAGCTTGAGAGCTAAAGAGACCCAGTACTTC. Its protein is CASSLRAKETQYF.

This clone has just a few counts. V and J are TRBV4-1 and TRBJ1-2; TRBD1 might be the D (5 bases). Germline loops: CDR1 MGHRA, CDR2 YSYEKL. Trimming took 5 bases from V and 5 from J, leaving 12 bases between them. The CDR3 has 13 residues. Here the CDR3 DNA reads TGCGCCAGCAGCAATCAGGGAAAATATGGCTACACCTTC. Translated: CASSNQGKYGYTF.

V and J are TRBV19 and TRBJ2-1, with D hard to call. Germline values: CDR1 LNHDA, CDR2 SQIVND (reference sequence). V was cut by 5 bases and J by 0 bases, with 8 bases left in between. This CDR3 region has 14 residues. The CDR3 here is CASSYPGSYNEQFF. CDR3 bases: TGTGCCAGTAGTTACCCAGGCTCCTACAATGAGCAGTTCTTC.

CDR3: CASSPDRRSKNTEAFF. CDR3 in DNA: TGTGCCAGCAGCCCTGACCGGCGGTCGAAGAACACTGAAGCTTTCTTT. V gene TRBV7-6 combines with J gene TRBJ1-1, with D uncertain. Trimming cost V 5 bases and J 1 base, with 17 bases left between them. The CDR3 loop spans 16 amino acids. Germline CDR1 and CDR2: SGHVS and FNYEAQ. The whole variable domain, remainder taken from reference TRBV7-6 and TRBJ1-1, is GAGVSQSPRYKVTKRGQDVALRCDPISGHVSLYWYRQALGQGPEFLTYFNYEAQQDKSGLPNDRFSAERPEGSISTLTIQRTEQRDSAMYRCASSPDRRSKNTEAFFGQGTRLTVV.

V usage is TRBV9 and J usage is TRBJ2-7; 8 positions agree with TRBD2. The CDR3 covers 13 residues. Germline trimming cut 4 bases from V and 5 bases from J; bases unmatched to any gene: 5. Germline values: CDR1 SGDLS, CDR2 YYNGEE. CDR3 protein: CASSPGGPDEQYF. The CDR3 DNA sequence: TGTGCCAGCAGCCCGGGAGGGCCGGACGAGCAGTACTTC.

The chain combines TRBV27 with TRBJ2-5, with D possibly being TRBD2 (5 bases). The J call could be wrong; TRBJ2-7 is a better fit for the DNA end. This CDR3 is built from 13 residues. Germline loops: CDR1 MNHEY, CDR2 SMNVEV (reference sequence). CDR3 DNA: TGTGCCAGCAGTTTAGGACGGGATTACGAGCAGTACTTC. Protein sequence: CASSLGRDYEQYF.